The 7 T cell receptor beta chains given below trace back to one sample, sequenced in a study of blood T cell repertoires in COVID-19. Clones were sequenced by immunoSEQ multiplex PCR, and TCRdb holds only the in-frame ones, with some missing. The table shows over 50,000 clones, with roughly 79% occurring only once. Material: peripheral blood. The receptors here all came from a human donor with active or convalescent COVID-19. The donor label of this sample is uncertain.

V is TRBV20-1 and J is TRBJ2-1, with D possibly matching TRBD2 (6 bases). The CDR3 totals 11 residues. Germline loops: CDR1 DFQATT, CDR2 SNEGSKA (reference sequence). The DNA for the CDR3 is TGCACAAAAACAGCGGGCGATGAGCAGTTCTTC. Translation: CTKTAGDEQFF.

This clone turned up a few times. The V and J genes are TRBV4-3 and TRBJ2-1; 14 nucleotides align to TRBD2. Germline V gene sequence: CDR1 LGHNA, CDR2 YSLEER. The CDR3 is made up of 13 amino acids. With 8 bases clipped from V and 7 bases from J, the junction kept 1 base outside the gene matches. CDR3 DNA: TGCGCCAGCGGGACTAGCGGGAGTAATGAGCAGTTCTTC. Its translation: CASGTSGSNEQFF.

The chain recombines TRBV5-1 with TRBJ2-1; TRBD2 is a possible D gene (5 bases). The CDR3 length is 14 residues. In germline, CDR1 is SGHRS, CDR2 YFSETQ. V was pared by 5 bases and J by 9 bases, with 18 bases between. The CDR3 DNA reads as TGCGCCAGCAGGTCGGGTGCGGCCGAGGGTGAGCAGTTCTTC. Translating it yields CASRSGAAEGEQFF.

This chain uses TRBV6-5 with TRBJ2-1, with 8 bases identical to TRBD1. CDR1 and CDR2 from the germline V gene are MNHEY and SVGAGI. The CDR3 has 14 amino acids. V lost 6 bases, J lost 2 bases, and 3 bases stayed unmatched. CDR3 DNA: TGTGCCAGCAGGGGACAGGCCGCCTACAATGAGCAGTTCTTC. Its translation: CASRGQAAYNEQFF.

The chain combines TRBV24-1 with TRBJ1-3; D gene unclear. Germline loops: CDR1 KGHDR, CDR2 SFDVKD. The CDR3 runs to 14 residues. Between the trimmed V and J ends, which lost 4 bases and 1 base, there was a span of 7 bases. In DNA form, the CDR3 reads TGTGCCACCAGTGACGACACTTCTGGAAACACCATATATTTT. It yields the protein CATSDDTSGNTIYF.

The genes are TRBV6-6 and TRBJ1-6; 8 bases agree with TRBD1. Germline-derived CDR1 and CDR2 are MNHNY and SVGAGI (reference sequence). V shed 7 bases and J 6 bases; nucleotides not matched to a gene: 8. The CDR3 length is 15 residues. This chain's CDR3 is CASTQGDRSNSPLHF. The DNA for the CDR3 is TGTGCCAGCACCCAAGGGGACAGGTCTAATTCACCCCTCCACTTT.

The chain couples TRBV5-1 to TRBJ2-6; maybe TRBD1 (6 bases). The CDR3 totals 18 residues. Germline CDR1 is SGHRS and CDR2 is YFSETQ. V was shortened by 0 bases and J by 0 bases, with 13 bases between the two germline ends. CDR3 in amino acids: CASSLETGISSGANVLTF. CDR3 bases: TGCGCCAGCAGCTTGGAAACAGGGATAAGCTCTGGGGCCAACGTCCTGACTTTC.